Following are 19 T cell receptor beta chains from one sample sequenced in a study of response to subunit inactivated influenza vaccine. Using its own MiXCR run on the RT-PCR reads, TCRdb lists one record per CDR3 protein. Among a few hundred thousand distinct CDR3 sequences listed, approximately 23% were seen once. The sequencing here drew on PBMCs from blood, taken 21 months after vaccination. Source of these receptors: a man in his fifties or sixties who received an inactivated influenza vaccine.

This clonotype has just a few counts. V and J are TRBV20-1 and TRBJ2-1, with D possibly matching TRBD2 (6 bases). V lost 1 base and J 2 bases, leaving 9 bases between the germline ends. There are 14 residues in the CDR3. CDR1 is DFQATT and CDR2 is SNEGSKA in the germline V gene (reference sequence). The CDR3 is CSARVAGPYNEQFF. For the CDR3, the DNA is TGCAGTGCTAGAGTGGCGGGACCCTACAATGAGCAGTTCTTC.

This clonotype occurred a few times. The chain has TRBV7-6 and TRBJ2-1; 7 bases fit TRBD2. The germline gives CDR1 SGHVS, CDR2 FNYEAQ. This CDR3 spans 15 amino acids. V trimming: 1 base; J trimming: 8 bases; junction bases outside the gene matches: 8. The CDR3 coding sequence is TGTGCCAGCAGCTTAGTAGACCGGACTAGTGATGAGCAGTTCTTC. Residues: CASSLVDRTSDEQFF.

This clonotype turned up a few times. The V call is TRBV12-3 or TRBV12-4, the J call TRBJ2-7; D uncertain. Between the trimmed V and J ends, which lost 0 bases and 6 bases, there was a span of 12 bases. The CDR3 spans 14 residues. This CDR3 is CASSLAGSFTEQYF. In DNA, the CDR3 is TGTGCCAGCAGTTTAGCGGGAAGTTTCACCGAGCAGTACTTC.

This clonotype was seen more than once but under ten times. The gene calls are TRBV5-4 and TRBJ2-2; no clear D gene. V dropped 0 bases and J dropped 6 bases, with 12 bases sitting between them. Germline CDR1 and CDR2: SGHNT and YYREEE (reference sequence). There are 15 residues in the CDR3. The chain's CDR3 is CASSLAESHAGELFF. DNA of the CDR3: TGTGCCAGCAGCTTGGCGGAGAGCCACGCCGGGGAGCTGTTTTTT.

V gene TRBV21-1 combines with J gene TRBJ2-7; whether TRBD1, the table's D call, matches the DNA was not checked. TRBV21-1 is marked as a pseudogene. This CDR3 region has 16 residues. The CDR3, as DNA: TGTGCCAGCAGTCCGGATGGGACAGGGGGTTTCTACGAGCAGTACTTC. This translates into CASSPDGTGGFYEQYF.

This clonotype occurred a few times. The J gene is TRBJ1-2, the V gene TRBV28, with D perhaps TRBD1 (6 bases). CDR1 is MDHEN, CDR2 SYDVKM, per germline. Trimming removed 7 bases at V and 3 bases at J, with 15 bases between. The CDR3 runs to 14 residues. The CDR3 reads CASKIQGTDYGYTF. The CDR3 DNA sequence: TGTGCCAGCAAGATTCAGGGGACGGACTATGGCTACACCTTC.

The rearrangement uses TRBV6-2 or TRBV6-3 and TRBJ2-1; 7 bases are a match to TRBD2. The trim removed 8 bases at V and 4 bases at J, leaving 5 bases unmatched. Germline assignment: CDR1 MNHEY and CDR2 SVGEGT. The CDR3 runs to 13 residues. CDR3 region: CASVPGGYNEQFF. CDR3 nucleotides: TGTGCCAGCGTTCCCGGGGGGTACAATGAGCAGTTCTTC.

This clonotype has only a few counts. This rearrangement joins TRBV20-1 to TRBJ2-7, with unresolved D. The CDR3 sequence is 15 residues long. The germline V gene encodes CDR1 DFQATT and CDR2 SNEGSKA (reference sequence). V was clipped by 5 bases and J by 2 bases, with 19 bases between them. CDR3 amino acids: CSAAFRMAATYEQYF. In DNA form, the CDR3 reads TGCAGTGCTGCCTTTAGGATGGCAGCGACCTACGAGCAGTACTTC.

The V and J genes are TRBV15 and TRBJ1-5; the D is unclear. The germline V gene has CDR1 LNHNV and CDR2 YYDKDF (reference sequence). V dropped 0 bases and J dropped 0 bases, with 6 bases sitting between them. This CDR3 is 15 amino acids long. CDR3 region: CATSRERYSNQPQHF. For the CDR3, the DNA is TGTGCCACCAGCAGAGAACGTTATAGCAATCAGCCCCAGCATTTT.

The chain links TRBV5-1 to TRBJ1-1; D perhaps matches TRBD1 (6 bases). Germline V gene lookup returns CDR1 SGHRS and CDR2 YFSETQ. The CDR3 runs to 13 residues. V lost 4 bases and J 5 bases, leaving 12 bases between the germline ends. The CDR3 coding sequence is TGCGCCAGCAGCGTGGACAGTTGGACTGAAGCTTTCTTT. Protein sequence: CASSVDSWTEAFF.

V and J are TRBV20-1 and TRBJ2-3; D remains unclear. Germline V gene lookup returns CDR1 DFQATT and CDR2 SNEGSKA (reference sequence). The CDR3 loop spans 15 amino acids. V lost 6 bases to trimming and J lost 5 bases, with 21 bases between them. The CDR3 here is CSADAWREIGDTQYF. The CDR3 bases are TGCAGTGCGGATGCATGGAGAGAAATTGGAGATACGCAGTATTTT.

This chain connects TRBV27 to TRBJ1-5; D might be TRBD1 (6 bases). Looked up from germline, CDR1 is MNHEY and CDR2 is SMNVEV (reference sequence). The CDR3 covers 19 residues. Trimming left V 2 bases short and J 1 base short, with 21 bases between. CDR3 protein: CASSLGAPWGAGSNQPQHF. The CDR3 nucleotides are TGTGCCAGCAGTTTAGGGGCCCCATGGGGGGCGGGAAGCAATCAGCCCCAGCATTTT.

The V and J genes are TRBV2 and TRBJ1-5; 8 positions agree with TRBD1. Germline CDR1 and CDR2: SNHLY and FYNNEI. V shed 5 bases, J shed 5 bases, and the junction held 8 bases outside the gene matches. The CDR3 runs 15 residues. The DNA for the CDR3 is TGTGCCAGCAGTATGAGGACAGGGTTGTATCAGCCCCAGCATTTT. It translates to CASSMRTGLYQPQHF.

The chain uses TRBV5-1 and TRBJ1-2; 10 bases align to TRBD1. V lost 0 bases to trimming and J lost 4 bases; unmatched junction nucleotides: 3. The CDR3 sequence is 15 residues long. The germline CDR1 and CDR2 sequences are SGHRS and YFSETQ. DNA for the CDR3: TGCGCCAGCAGCTTGGGGACAGGGGGGATCTATGGCTACACCTTC. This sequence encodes CASSLGTGGIYGYTF. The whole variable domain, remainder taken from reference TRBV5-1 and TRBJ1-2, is KAGVTQTPRYLIKTRGQQVTLSCSPISGHRSVSWYQQTPGQGLQFLFEYFSETQRNKGNFPGRFSGRQFSNSRSEMNVSTLELGDSALYLCASSLGTGGIYGYTFGSGTRLTVV.

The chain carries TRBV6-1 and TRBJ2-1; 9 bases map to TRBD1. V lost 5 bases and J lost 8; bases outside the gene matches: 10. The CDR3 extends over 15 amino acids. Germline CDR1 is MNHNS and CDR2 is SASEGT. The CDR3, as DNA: TGTGCCAGCAGTCCTTGGGGGACAGGGCTCCATGAGCAGTTCTTC. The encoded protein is CASSPWGTGLHEQFF.

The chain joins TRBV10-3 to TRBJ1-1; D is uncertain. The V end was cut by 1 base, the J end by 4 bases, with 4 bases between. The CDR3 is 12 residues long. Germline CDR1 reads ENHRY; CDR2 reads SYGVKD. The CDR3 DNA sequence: TGTGCCATCAGTGAGTTTGGCACTGAAGCTTTCTTT. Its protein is CAISEFGTEAFF.

The CDR3 region is CASTGSYNSPLHF. In DNA form, the CDR3 reads TGTGCCTCCACTGGGTCCTATAATTCACCCCTCCACTTT. V is TRBV3-1 and J is TRBJ1-6; D is undetermined. In germline, CDR1 is LGHDT, CDR2 YNNKEL (reference sequence). Trimming left V 11 bases short and J 1 base short, with 9 bases between. The CDR3 sequence is 13 residues long.

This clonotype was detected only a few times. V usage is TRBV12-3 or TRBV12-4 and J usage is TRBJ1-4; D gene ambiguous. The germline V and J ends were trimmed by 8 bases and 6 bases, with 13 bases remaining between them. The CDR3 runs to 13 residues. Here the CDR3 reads CASGRAVDEKLFF. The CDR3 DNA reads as TGTGCCAGCGGGAGGGCAGTAGATGAAAAACTGTTTTTT.

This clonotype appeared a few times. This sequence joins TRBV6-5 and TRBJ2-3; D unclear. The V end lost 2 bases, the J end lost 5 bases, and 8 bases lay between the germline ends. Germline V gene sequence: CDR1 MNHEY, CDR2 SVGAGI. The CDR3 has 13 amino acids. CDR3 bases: TGTGCCAGCAGTTACGCCAACGGAGATACGCAGTATTTT. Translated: CASSYANGDTQYF.